The 25 T cell receptor beta chains presented below share a single source sample, sequenced in a study of shared clonotypes between healthy human individuals. Profiled with immunoSEQ multiplex PCR; TCRdb holds only in-frame clones, not every one. The sample includes about 2.3 million clones, roughly 92% of them seen just once. Sequenced: naive CD4+ T cells from PBMCs. Subset defined: CD45RA+ positively selected. These TCRs come from a man aged 18 to 29 in good health. Some clones in this sample may be carry-over from other donors' samples.

The V gene is TRBV9, the J gene TRBJ2-3; D remains unclear. Germline assignment: CDR1 SGDLS and CDR2 YYNGEE. V lost 4 bases and J lost 0, with 21 bases in between. This CDR3 region has 18 residues. The CDR3 coding sequence is TGTGCCAGCAGCTCCCCCGCATATCAGTCGGCTAGCACAGATACGCAGTATTTT. Translated: CASSSPAYQSASTDTQYF.

The count of this clone is one. V usage is TRBV14 and J usage is TRBJ2-6, with D uncertain. Germline V gene data show CDR1 as SGHDN and CDR2 as FVKESK. The CDR3 contains 14 residues. Deletions cut 4 bases from V and 0 bases from J, with 4 bases between. The CDR3 is CASSRGSGANVLTF. CDR3 in DNA: TGTGCCAGCAGCCGGGGCTCTGGGGCCAACGTCCTGACTTTC.

The chain uses TRBV11-2 and TRBJ2-7, with 12 bases identical to TRBD2. The CDR3 contains 15 residues. Germline trimming cut 5 bases from V and 6 bases from J; bases unmatched to any gene: 8. Germline V gene data show CDR1 as SGHAT and CDR2 as FQNNGV. The CDR3 region has the DNA TGTGCCAGCAGCCGACTAGCGGGAGCCGGGCCCGAGCAGTACTTC. Amino acids: CASSRLAGAGPEQYF.

In the case of this clone: Other DNA sequences in this specimen translate into the identical CDR3. The chain employs TRBV28 and TRBJ1-3; D unresolved. Germline CDR1 reads MDHEN; CDR2 reads SYDVKM. Between the trimmed V and J ends, which lost 2 bases and 1 base, there was a span of 9 bases. This CDR3 contains 15 residues. The CDR3 region has the DNA TGTGCCAGCAGTTTACTCAGGAGTTCTGGAAACACCATATATTTT. Translation: CASSLLRSSGNTIYF. The full variable domain, rest sourced from reference TRBV28 and TRBJ1-3, is DVKVTQSSRYLVKRTGEKVFLECVQDMDHENMFWYRQDPGLGLRLIYFSYDVKMKEKGDIPEGYSVSREKKERFSLILESASTNQTSMYLCASSLLRSSGNTIYFGEGSWLTVV.

This clone appeared a few times. The chain combines TRBV4-1 with TRBJ1-2; no reliable D call. V lost 0 bases and J 6 bases, leaving 5 bases between the germline ends. The CDR3 runs to 12 residues. The germline gives CDR1 MGHRA, CDR2 YSYEKL. The CDR3 reads CASSQEGNGYTF. CDR3 in DNA: TGCGCCAGCAGCCAAGAGGGTAATGGCTACACCTTC.

Points on this clone: Other DNA sequences from this sample encode an identical CDR3 as well. The V call is TRBV9, the J call TRBJ2-3; 7 bases are a match to TRBD2. The CDR3 totals 14 residues. Germline CDR1 reads SGDLS; CDR2 reads YYNGEE. The ends lost 0 bases at V and 6 bases at J; junction bases unmatched: 4. DNA of the CDR3: TGTGCCAGCAGCGTAGCGGGAGGCGGGGATACGCAGTATTTT. Residues: CASSVAGGGDTQYF.

The chain has TRBV29-1 and TRBJ2-5; D remains unclear. The end of the DNA is better explained by TRBJ2-7, so the J call may be wrong. The CDR3 length is 12 residues. Germline V lookup: CDR1 SQVTM, CDR2 ANQGSEA. The CDR3 sequence is CSVYVESYEQYF. The DNA for the CDR3 is TGCAGCGTTTACGTGGAGTCCTACGAGCAGTACTTC.

The V call is TRBV30, the J call TRBJ1-5; the D gene is possibly TRBD1 (5 bases). CDR3 length: 15 residues. The germline CDR1 and CDR2 sequences are GTSNPN and SVGIG (reference sequence). Trimming took off 1 base at V and 0 bases at J, with 10 bases between the two ends. The CDR3 DNA follows: TGTGCCTGGAGTGCGGGACTGAATAGCAATCAGCCCCAGCATTTT. As protein: CAWSAGLNSNQPQHF.

This CDR3 is CAISALGLQDTQYF. CDR3 in DNA: TGTGCCATCAGTGCTTTAGGACTTCAAGATACGCAGTATTTT. The chain has TRBV10-3 and TRBJ2-3; the D gene is possibly TRBD2 (5 bases). The germline CDR1 and CDR2 sequences are ENHRY and SYGVKD. The CDR3 sequence is 14 residues long. V was cut by 4 bases and J by 5 bases, with 13 bases left in between.

This sequence joins TRBV28 and TRBJ2-5, with a tentative D call TRBD1 (7 bases). The CDR3 has 12 residues. With 8 bases removed from V and 4 bases from J, the gap between germline ends came to 11 bases. Germline V lookup: CDR1 MDHEN, CDR2 SYDVKM. The CDR3 loop reads CASAGQPETQYF. CDR3 nucleotides: TGTGCCAGCGCGGGACAGCCAGAGACCCAGTACTTC.

The chain joins TRBV29-1 to TRBJ2-5; 7 bases fit TRBD2. V lost 7 bases and J lost 7; bases outside the gene matches: 15. This CDR3 is 14 amino acids long. Germline lookup yields CDR1 SQVTM and CDR2 ANQGSEA. The CDR3 protein is CSGRRDYPGGTQYF. CDR3 DNA sequence: TGCAGCGGTCGCCGGGACTACCCCGGAGGGACCCAGTACTTC.

The gene calls are TRBV19 and TRBJ1-5, with D tentatively TRBD1 (6 bases). The V gene lost 3 bases and the J gene lost 9 bases, with 18 bases spanning the gap. The CDR3 contains 15 residues. Germline CDR1 LNHDA, CDR2 SQIVND (reference sequence). The CDR3 DNA reads as TGTGCCAGTAGTATGGAAACAGGGCCCGGCAGGCCCCAGCATTTT. This translates into CASSMETGPGRPQHF.

The gene calls are TRBV11-3 and TRBJ1-3; possible D gene TRBD1, 5 bases. Germline-derived CDR1 and CDR2 are SGHNT and YENEEA. V was cut by 0 bases and J by 0 bases, with 6 bases left in between. This CDR3 has 15 amino acids. In nucleotides, the CDR3 is TGTGCCAGCAGCTTAGACGGGGGCTCTGGAAACACCATATATTTT. This translates into CASSLDGGSGNTIYF.

The chain carries TRBV18 and TRBJ2-7, with TRBD1 identical over 10 bases. Germline CDR1 reads KGHSH; CDR2 reads LQKENI. This CDR3 spans 16 amino acids. V was pared by 4 bases and J by 3 bases, with 9 bases of the junction left unmatched. CDR3 protein: CASSLAGQGLNYEQYF. The CDR3 DNA reads as TGTGCCAGCTCACTTGCGGGACAGGGGCTTAACTACGAGCAGTACTTC.

The chain combines TRBV6-1 with TRBJ2-7; 11 nucleotides line up with TRBD2. This CDR3 contains 14 residues. CDR1 and CDR2 (germline): MNHNS, SASEGT. V was clipped by 8 bases and J by 4 bases; unmatched bases: 7. DNA for the CDR3: TGTGCCAGCGCCTCTAGCGGGAGGAGATACGAGCAGTACTTC. Amino acids: CASASSGRRYEQYF.

J is TRBJ2-5 and V is TRBV5-1, with TRBD2 matching 13 bases. Germline assignment: CDR1 SGHRS and CDR2 YFSETQ. Germline trimming cut 4 bases from V and 4 bases from J; bases unmatched to any gene: 10. The CDR3 consists of 17 residues. The CDR3 loop is CASSPQPGLAGSETQYF. The CDR3 nucleotides read TGCGCCAGCAGCCCCCAACCGGGACTAGCGGGATCAGAGACCCAGTACTTC.

The V gene is TRBV5-6, the J gene TRBJ2-7; D gene ambiguous. Germline V lookup: CDR1 SGHDT, CDR2 YYEEEE. V lost 3 bases and J lost 2, with 15 bases in between. The CDR3 contains 15 residues. The CDR3 is CASSWRLTATYEQYF. CDR3 sequence (DNA): TGTGCCAGCAGCTGGAGACTCACTGCTACCTACGAGCAGTACTTC.

The chain recombines TRBV19 with TRBJ1-4; 7 positions match TRBD1. CDR1 and CDR2 (germline): LNHDA, SQIVND (reference sequence). The CDR3 contains 14 residues. The V segment lost 7 bases and the J segment 7 bases; nucleotides outside the gene matches: 9. CDR3: CASMNRGPTEKLFF. The DNA of the CDR3 is TGTGCCAGTATGAACAGGGGCCCAACTGAAAAACTGTTTTTT.

This sequence joins TRBV6-1 and TRBJ1-1; D remains unclear. The germline gives CDR1 MNHNS, CDR2 SASEGT. The V end lost 6 bases, the J end lost 6 bases, and 8 bases lay between the germline ends. This CDR3 spans 11 amino acids. The DNA of the CDR3 is TGTGCCAGCAGGGGTGTCGCTGAAGCTTTCTTT. It yields the protein CASRGVAEAFF.

V gene TRBV10-3 combines with J gene TRBJ2-3; 7 nucleotides align to TRBD2. J was trimmed by 1 base and V by 4 bases; bases with no gene match: 11. Germline CDR1 reads ENHRY; CDR2 reads SYGVKD. The CDR3 is 17 amino acids. The CDR3: CAISVSGASGRTDTQYF. The CDR3 bases are TGTGCCATCAGTGTCTCCGGGGCTAGCGGACGCACAGATACGCAGTATTTT.

The rearrangement joins TRBV5-1 to TRBJ2-7; either TRBD1 or TRBD2 may supply D (6 bases each). The germline gives CDR1 SGHRS, CDR2 YFSETQ. This CDR3 is 17 amino acids long. Trimming took 1 base from V and 1 from J, leaving 18 bases between them. This chain's CDR3 is CASSLYPTGGLSYEQYF. As DNA, the CDR3 is TGCGCCAGCAGCTTGTATCCTACCGGGGGCTTATCCTACGAGCAGTACTTC. Combining the CDR3 with reference TRBV5-1 and TRBJ2-7 gives the whole variable domain KAGVTQTPRYLIKTRGQQVTLSCSPISGHRSVSWYQQTPGQGLQFLFEYFSETQRNKGNFPGRFSGRQFSNSRSEMNVSTLELGDSALYLCASSLYPTGGLSYEQYFGPGTRLTVT.

This rearrangement joins TRBV9 to TRBJ1-1; D gene ambiguous. Trimming pared 0 bases from V and 1 base from J, leaving 7 bases between. CDR1 is SGDLS and CDR2 is YYNGEE in the germline V gene. The CDR3 has 14 residues. The CDR3 loop is CASSVAEGNTEAFF. In DNA form, the CDR3 reads TGTGCCAGCAGCGTAGCAGAGGGGAACACTGAAGCTTTCTTT.

This chain joins TRBV28 and TRBJ2-1, with D tentatively TRBD1 (7 bases). This CDR3 has 15 amino acids. The V gene's germline CDR1 is MDHEN and CDR2 SYDVKM. The V end was cut by 5 bases, the J end by 2 bases, with 13 bases between. Written as DNA, the CDR3 is TGTGCCAGCAGTCGCGGAGGGGGCACCTACAATGAGCAGTTCTTC. Encoded protein: CASSRGGGTYNEQFF.

The chain couples TRBV27 to TRBJ2-7, with D maybe TRBD1 (6 bases). V lost 6 bases to trimming and J lost 3 bases, with 21 bases between them. CDR3 length: 16 amino acids. Germline V lookup: CDR1 MNHEY, CDR2 SMNVEV (reference sequence). CDR3 loop: CASRPYRAQDFYEQYF. The CDR3 coding sequence is TGTGCCAGCAGACCCTACAGGGCCCAGGATTTCTACGAGCAGTACTTC.

The CDR3 loop is CASSVGTDDTQYF. The CDR3 DNA reads TGCGCCAGCAGCGTCGGGACAGACGATACGCAGTATTTT. The chain links TRBV5-1 to TRBJ2-3, with 7 bases aligning to TRBD1. CDR1 is SGHRS, CDR2 YFSETQ, per germline. Trimming took 4 bases from V and 6 from J; bases not matched to a gene: 5. This CDR3 is 13 amino acids long.